This T cell receptor (beta chain) was identified during a study of metastatic and nonmetastatic thyroid tumors. Study context: For malignant and benign thyroid patients, tumor or nodule tissue and blood were the sources whose repertoires were compared.

Not a single patient had been given any form of treatment at any point before undergoing thyroid surgery. General study results and limits: It was reported that TCR beta diversity was significantly higher in malignant thyroid tumors than benign nodules, in blood and tumor.

To note about this clone: Its matching antigen is unknown.

The CDR3 has 16 amino acids. Trimming pared 4 bases from V and 1 base from J, leaving 14 bases between. Germline loops: CDR1 SGHNT, CDR2 YYREEE (reference sequence). TCRdb reprocessed the PCR reads via MiXCR. The sample carries over 7,500 clones, around 29% recorded once. Material: tumor tissue. The receptor was isolated from a female donor with papillary thyroid cancer or a benign thyroid nodule (not recorded which). Some clones in this sample may be carry-over from other donors' samples. The genes are TRBV5-4 and TRBJ2-2, with D possibly being TRBD1 (5 bases). CDR3 amino acids: CASSPVRQGNTGELFF. CDR3 DNA sequence: TGTGCCAGCAGCCCGGTCAGGCAGGGGAACACCGGGGAGCTGTTTTTT.